The 14 T cell receptor beta chains below all came from one sample that was sequenced in a study of cytomegalovirus exposure and HLA in healthy donors. A multiplex PCR was run with 60 Vbeta primers and 13 Jbeta primers. Data came from immunoSEQ multiplex PCR; TCRdb stores just in-frame clones and leaves some out. The profile shows 50,000 or so clones, 60% to 80% of them singletons. The sequencing sample was made of PBMCs. Receptor source: a female donor in good health and CMV-seronegative.

The chain has TRBV11-3 and TRBJ2-7, with TRBD1 as a possible D gene (5 bases). The CDR3 totals 14 residues. V lost 5 bases, J lost 3 bases, and 14 bases lay in between. The germline gives CDR1 SGHNT, CDR2 YENEEA. The CDR3 sequence: CASSRDDSHYEQYF. The CDR3 DNA follows: TGTGCCAGCAGCCGAGACGACAGCCACTACGAGCAGTACTTC.

The rearrangement links TRBV18 to TRBJ1-1, with D tentatively TRBD1 (6 bases). From germline, CDR1 is KGHSH and CDR2 LQKENI. Trimming removed 1 base at V and 0 bases at J, with 15 bases between. The CDR3 loop spans 17 amino acids. The DNA of the CDR3 is TGTGCCAGCTCACCACTGTTGATTGGGACACTGAACACTGAAGCTTTCTTT. Translation: CASSPLLIGTLNTEAFF.

The chain links TRBV30 to TRBJ2-5, with a possible D match to TRBD1 (5 bases). Judging by the DNA end, TRBJ2-7 fits better; the J call may be wrong. The CDR3 is 13 residues long. Per the germline V gene, CDR1 is GTSNPN and CDR2 is SVGIG (reference sequence). This CDR3 is CAWSRGFGYEQYF. The CDR3 bases are TGTGCCTGGAGTAGGGGATTTGGGTACGAGCAGTACTTC.

The gene calls are TRBV6-1 and TRBJ1-6, with 9 bases that match TRBD1. The J segment lost 9 bases and the V segment lost 1 base, leaving 10 bases of the junction unmatched. This CDR3 has 17 amino acids. Germline V lookup: CDR1 MNHNS, CDR2 SASEGT. Written as DNA, the CDR3 is TGTGCCAGCAGTGAAGTAGAACTGGACAGGGGTGGTTCACCCCTCCACTTT. This codes for CASSEVELDRGGSPLHF.

This clone was counted once. The chain carries TRBV27 and TRBJ1-5, with 11 bases that match TRBD1. V was pared by 5 bases and J by 6 bases, with 6 bases of the junction left unmatched. Germline values: CDR1 MNHEY, CDR2 SMNVEV (reference sequence). This CDR3 comprises 15 residues. The CDR3 DNA reads TGTGCCAGCAGTCCCGGACAGGGGGCAAGTCAGCCCCAGCATTTT. It codes for CASSPGQGASQPQHF.

The chain joins TRBV2 to TRBJ2-1; no clear D. This CDR3 is 17 amino acids long. V shed 2 bases and J shed 4 bases, with 18 bases lying between them. Germline CDR1 is SNHLY and CDR2 is FYNNEI. CDR3 region: CASSESRPGTGYNEQFF. DNA of the CDR3: TGTGCCAGCAGTGAATCTCGACCGGGTACCGGGTACAATGAGCAGTTCTTC.

The genes are TRBV10-3 and TRBJ2-5; maybe TRBD1 (5 bases). The closer fit of TRBJ2-7 to the DNA end suggests the J call may be wrong. The CDR3 runs 14 residues. Germline values: CDR1 ENHRY, CDR2 SYGVKD. DNA of the CDR3: TGTGCCATCAGTGACGCAGGGAATAGGTACGAGCAGTACTTC. Translated, it gives CAISDAGNRYEQYF.

For this clone: The junction differs from germline at one of its ends, possibly a read error. The sample contains more than one DNA sequence encoding this CDR3. The V call is TRBV5-1, the J call TRBJ1-6; 10 bases map to TRBD1. CDR3 length: 17 residues. Germline values: CDR1 SGHRS, CDR2 YFSETQ. CDR3 nucleotide sequence: TGCGCCAGCAGCATCCAACCCGGGACAGGGGATAATTCCCCCCTCCACTTT. This encodes CASSIQPGTGDNSPLHF.

This sequence joins TRBV28 and TRBJ1-1; D is possibly TRBD1 (6 bases). Trimming removed 3 bases from V and 1 base from J, with 9 bases in between. The CDR3 runs 14 residues. The germline V gene has CDR1 MDHEN and CDR2 SYDVKM. In DNA, the CDR3 is TGTGCCAGCAGTTTTTGGGACACGAACACTGAAGCTTTCTTT. Protein product: CASSFWDTNTEAFF.

V usage is TRBV7-2 and J usage is TRBJ2-1, with 7 bases identical to TRBD2. This CDR3 has 13 amino acids. J lost 7 bases, V lost 5 bases, and 5 bases had no gene match. Germline loops: CDR1 SGHTA, CDR2 FQGNSA. The CDR3 nucleotides are TGTGCCAGCAGCCTGACTAGCAGGAATGAGCAGTTCTTC. This encodes CASSLTSRNEQFF.

V is TRBV30 and J is TRBJ2-3; a possible D gene is TRBD2 (5 bases). V lost 0 bases, J lost 1 base, and 14 bases lay in between. CDR3 size: 16 residues. Germline CDR1 is GTSNPN and CDR2 is SVGIG (reference sequence). CDR3 coding DNA: TGTGCCTGGAGTGTTGGTGCTAGCTTGGGCACAGATACGCAGTATTTT. As protein: CAWSVGASLGTDTQYF.

J is TRBJ2-7 and V is TRBV5-1; 8 nucleotides align to TRBD1. Looked up from germline, CDR1 is SGHRS and CDR2 is YFSETQ. V dropped 4 bases and J dropped 0; count of bases not matched to a gene: 12. The CDR3 has 17 residues. CDR3 sequence: CASSPVHVDRGSYEQYF. The CDR3 nucleotides read TGCGCCAGCAGCCCGGTTCACGTTGACAGGGGCTCCTACGAGCAGTACTTC.

The gene calls are TRBV5-4 and TRBJ1-2; D is undetermined. The V end was cut by 1 base, the J end by 1 base, with 11 bases between. This CDR3 region has 15 residues. Germline V CDR1 and CDR2: SGHNT, YYREEE (reference sequence). The CDR3 spells CASSLFNIYNYGYTF. In nucleotides, the CDR3 is TGTGCCAGCAGCTTGTTCAACATATATAACTATGGCTACACCTTC.

Notes on this clone: At one boundary the junction diverges from the germline segment, which might be a read error. The rearrangement uses TRBV7-8 and TRBJ1-5; D is undetermined. The germline V gene has CDR1 SGHVS and CDR2 FQNEAQ. CDR3 length equals 16 residues. Written as DNA, the CDR3 is TGTGCCAGCGGCTTAGATATGGGCGGGATGGATCAGCCCCAGCATTTT. Residues: CASGLDMGGMDQPQHF.